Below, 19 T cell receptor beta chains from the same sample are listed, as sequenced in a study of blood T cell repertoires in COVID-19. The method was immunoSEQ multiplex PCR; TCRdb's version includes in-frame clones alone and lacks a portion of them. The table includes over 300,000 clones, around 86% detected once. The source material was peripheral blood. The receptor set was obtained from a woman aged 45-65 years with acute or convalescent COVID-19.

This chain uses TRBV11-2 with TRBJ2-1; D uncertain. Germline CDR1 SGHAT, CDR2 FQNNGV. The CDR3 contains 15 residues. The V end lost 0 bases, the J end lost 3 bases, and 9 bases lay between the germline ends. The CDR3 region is CASSLEVTNYNEQFF. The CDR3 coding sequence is TGTGCCAGCAGCTTAGAGGTAACTAACTACAATGAGCAGTTCTTC.

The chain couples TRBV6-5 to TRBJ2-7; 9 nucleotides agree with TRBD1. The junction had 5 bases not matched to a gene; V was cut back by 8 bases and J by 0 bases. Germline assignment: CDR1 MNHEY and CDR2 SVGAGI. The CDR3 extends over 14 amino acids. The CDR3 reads CASQGQGHSYEQYF. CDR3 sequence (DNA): TGTGCCAGCCAAGGACAGGGGCACTCCTACGAGCAGTACTTC.

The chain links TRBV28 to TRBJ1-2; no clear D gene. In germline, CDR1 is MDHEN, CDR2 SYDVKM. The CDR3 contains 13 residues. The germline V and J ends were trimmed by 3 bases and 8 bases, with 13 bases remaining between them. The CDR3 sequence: CASSFEGASGYTF. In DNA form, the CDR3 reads TGTGCCAGCAGTTTCGAGGGTGCCTCCGGCTACACCTTC.

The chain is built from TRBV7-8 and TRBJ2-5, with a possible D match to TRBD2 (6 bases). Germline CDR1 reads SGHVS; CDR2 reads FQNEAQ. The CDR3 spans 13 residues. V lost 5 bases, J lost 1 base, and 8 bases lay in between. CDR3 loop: CASSRLVQETQYF. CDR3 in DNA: TGTGCCAGCAGCCGACTAGTCCAAGAGACCCAGTACTTC.

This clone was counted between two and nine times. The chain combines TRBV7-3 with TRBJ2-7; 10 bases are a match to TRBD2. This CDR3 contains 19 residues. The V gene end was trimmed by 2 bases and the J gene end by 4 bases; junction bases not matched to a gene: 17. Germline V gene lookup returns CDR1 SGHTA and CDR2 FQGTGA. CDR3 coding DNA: TGTGCCAGCAGCTTAGAGCCGACAGCCTGGACTAGCGGCCTTTACGAGCAGTACTTC. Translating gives CASSLEPTAWTSGLYEQYF.

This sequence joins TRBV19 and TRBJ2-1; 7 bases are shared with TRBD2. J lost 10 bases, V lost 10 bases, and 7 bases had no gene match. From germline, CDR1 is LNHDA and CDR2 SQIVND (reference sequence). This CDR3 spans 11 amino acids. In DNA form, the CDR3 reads TGTGCCACGCAGACTAGCTCAGAGCAGTTCTTC. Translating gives CATQTSSEQFF. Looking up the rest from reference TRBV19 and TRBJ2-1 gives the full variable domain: DGGITQSPKYLFRKEGQNVTLSCEQNLNHDAMYWYRQDPGQGLRLIYYSQIVNDFQKGDIAEGYSVSREKKESFPLTVTSAQKNPTAFYLCATQTSSEQFFGPGTRLTVL.

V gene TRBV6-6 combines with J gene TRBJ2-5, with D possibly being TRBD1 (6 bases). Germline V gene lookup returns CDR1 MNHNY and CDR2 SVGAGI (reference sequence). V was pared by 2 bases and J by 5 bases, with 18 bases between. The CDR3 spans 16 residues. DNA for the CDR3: TGTGCCAGCAGTTACCGCTCGACAGGAAATGGGGAGACCCAGTACTTC. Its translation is CASSYRSTGNGETQYF.

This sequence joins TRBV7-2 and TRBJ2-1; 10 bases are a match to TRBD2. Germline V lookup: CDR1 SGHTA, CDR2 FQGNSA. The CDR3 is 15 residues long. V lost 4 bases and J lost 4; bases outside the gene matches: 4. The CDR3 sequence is CASSSIAGGYNEQFF. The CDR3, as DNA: TGTGCCAGCAGCTCCATAGCGGGAGGTTACAATGAGCAGTTCTTC.

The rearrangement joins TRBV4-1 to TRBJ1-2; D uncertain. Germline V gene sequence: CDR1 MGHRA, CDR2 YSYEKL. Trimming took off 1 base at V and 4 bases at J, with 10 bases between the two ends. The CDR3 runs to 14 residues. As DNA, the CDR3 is TGCGCCAGCAGCCAAGGTCGACAAACCTATGGCTACACCTTC. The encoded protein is CASSQGRQTYGYTF.

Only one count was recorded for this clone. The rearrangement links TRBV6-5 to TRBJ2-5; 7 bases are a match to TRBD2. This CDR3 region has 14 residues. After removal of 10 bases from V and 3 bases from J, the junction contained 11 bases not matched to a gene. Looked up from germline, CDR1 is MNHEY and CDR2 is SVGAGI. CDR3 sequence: CATAGAAPKETQYF. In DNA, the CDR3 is TGTGCCACCGCGGGAGCGGCCCCCAAAGAGACCCAGTACTTC.

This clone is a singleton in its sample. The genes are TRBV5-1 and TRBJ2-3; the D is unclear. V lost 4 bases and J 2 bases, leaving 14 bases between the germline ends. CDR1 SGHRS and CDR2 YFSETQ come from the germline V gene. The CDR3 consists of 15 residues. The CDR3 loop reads CASSRRPGPTDTQYF. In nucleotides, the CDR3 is TGCGCCAGCAGCCGTCGGCCAGGTCCCACAGATACGCAGTATTTT.

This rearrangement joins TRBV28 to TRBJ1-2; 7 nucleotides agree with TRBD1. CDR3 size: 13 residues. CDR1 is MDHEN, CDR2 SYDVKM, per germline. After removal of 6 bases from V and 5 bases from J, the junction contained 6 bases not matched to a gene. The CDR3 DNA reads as TGTGCCAGCAGGATGAGCAGGGGGTATGGCTACACCTTC. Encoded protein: CASRMSRGYGYTF.

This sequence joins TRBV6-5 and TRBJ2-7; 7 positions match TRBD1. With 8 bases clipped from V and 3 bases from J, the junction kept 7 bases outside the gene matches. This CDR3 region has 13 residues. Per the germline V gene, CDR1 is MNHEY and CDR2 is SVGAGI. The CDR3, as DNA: TGTGCCAGCTCAAAAGGGGGCTTCTACGAGCAGTACTTC. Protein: CASSKGGFYEQYF.

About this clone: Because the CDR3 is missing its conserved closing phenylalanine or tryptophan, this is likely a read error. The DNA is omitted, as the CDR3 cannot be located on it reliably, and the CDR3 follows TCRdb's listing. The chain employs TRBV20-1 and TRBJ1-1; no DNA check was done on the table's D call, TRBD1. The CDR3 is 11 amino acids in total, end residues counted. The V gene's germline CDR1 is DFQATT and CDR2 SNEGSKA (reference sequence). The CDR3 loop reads CSARDPKTGFS.

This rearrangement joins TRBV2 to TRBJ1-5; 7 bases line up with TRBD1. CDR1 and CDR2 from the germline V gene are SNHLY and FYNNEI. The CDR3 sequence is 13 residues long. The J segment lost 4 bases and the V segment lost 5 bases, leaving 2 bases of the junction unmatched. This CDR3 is CASSTQGNQPQHF. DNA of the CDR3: TGTGCCAGCAGTACACAGGGGAATCAGCCCCAGCATTTT. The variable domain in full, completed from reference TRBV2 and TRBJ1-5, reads EPEVTQTPSHQVTQMGQEVILRCVPISNHLYFYWYRQILGQKVEFLVSFYNNEISEKSEIFDDQFSVERPDGSNFTLKIRSTKLEDSAMYFCASSTQGNQPQHFGDGTRLSIL.

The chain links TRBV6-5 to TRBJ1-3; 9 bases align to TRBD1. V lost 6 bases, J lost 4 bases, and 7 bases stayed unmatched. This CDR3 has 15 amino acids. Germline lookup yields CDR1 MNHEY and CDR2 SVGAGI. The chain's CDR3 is CASRQTDRGGNTIYF. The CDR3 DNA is TGTGCCAGCAGACAAACCGACAGGGGGGGAAACACCATATATTTT.

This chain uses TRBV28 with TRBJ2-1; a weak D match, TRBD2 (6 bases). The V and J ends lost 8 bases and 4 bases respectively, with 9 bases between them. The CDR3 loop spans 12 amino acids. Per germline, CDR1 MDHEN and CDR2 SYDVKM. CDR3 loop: CASGSGYNEQFF. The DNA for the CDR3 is TGTGCCAGCGGTAGCGGATACAATGAGCAGTTCTTC.

The CDR3 nucleotides read TGTGCCAGCAGCCCCTATGGACGGGACTATGAGCAGTTCTTC. This codes for CASSPYGRDYEQFF. The rearrangement uses TRBV11-3 and TRBJ2-1; D is perhaps TRBD2 (6 bases). V was cut by 5 bases and J by 8 bases, with 16 bases left in between. The length of the CDR3 is 14 residues. Germline CDR1 and CDR2: SGHNT and YENEEA.

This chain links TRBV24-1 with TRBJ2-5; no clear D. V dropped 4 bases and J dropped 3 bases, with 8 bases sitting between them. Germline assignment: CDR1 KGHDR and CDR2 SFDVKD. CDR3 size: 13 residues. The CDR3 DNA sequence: TGTGCCACCAGTGACGGGTCCAAAGAGACCCAGTACTTC. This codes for CATSDGSKETQYF.